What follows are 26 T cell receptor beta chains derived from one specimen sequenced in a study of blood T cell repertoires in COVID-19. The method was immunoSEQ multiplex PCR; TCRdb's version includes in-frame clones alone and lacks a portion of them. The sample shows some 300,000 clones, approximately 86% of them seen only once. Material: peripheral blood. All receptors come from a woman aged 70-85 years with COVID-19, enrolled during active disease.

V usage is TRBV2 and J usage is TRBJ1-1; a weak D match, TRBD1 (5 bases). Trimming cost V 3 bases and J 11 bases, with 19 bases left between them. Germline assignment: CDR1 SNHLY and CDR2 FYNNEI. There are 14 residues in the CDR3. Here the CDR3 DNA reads TGTGCCAGCAGTGAGAGGACATCATCTCCCACCGCTTTCTTT. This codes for CASSERTSSPTAFF.

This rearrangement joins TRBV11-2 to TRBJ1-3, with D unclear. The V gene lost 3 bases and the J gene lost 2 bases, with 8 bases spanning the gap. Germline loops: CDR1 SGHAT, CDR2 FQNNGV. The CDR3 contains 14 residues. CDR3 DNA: TGTGCCAGCAGCTTCGACTCAACTGGAAACACCATATATTTT. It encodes CASSFDSTGNTIYF.

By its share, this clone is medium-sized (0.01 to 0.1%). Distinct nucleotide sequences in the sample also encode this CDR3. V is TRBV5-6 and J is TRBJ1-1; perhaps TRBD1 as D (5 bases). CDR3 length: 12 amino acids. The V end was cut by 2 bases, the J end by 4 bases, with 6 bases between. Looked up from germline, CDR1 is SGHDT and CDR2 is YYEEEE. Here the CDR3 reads CASSLRGTEAFF. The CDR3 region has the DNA TGTGCCAGCAGCTTAAGGGGCACTGAAGCTTTCTTT.

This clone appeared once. The CDR3: CASSKGGGPGEQFF. CDR3 in DNA: TGTGCCAGCAGCAAAGGGGGGGGGCCCGGTGAGCAGTTCTTC. The genes are TRBV6-2 or TRBV6-3 and TRBJ2-1; D perhaps matches TRBD2 (7 bases). The V and J ends lost 6 bases and 9 bases respectively, with 18 bases between them. CDR3 length: 14 amino acids. The germline CDR1 and CDR2 sequences are MNHEY and SVGEGT.

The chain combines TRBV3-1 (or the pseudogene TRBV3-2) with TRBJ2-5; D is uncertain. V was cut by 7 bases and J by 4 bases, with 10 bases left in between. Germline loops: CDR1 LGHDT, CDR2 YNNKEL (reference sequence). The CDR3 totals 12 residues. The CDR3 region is CASILVGETQYF. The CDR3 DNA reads TGTGCCAGCATCCTCGTCGGAGAGACCCAGTACTTC.

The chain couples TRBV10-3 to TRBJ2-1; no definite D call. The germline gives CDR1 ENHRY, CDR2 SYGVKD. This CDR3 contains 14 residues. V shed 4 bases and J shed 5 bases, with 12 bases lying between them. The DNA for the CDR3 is TGTGCCATCAGTGCGCTCAGAGGAGACAATGAGCAGTTCTTC. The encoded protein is CAISALRGDNEQFF.

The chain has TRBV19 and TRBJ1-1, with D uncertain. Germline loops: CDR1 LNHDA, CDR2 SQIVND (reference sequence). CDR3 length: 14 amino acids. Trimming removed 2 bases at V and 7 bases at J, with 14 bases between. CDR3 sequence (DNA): TGTGCCAGTAGTATACAGGAGGGTAGGCGTGAAGCTTTCTTT. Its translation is CASSIQEGRREAFF.

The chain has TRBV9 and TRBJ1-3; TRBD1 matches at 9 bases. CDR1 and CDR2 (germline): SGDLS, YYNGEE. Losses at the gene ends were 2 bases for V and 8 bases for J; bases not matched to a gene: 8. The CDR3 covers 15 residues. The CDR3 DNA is TGTGCCAGCAGCGTTGATGGGACAGGGTTAGACACCATATATTTT. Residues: CASSVDGTGLDTIYF.

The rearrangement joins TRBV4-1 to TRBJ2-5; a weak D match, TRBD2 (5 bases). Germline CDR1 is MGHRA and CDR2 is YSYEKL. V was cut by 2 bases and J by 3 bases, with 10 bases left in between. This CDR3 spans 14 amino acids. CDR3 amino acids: CASSQLVGKETQYF. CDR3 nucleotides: TGCGCCAGCAGCCAATTAGTCGGGAAAGAGACCCAGTACTTC.

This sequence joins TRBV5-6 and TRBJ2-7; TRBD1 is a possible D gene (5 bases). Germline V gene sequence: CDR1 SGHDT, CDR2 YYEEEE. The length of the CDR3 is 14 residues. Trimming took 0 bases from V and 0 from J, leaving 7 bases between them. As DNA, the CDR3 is TGTGCCAGCAGCTTGGACAGGTACTCCTACGAGCAGTACTTC. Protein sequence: CASSLDRYSYEQYF.

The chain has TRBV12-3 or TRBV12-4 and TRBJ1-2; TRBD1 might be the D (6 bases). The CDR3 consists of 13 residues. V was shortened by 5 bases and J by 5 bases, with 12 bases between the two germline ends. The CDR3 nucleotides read TGTGCCAGCAGTCCATCCCAGGGGTATGGCTACACCTTC. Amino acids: CASSPSQGYGYTF.

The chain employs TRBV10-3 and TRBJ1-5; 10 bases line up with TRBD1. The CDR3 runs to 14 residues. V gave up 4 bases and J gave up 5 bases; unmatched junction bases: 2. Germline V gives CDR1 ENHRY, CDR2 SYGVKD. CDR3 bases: TGTGCCATCAGTGGAGGGACAGGGGATCAGCCCCAGCATTTT. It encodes CAISGGTGDQPQHF.

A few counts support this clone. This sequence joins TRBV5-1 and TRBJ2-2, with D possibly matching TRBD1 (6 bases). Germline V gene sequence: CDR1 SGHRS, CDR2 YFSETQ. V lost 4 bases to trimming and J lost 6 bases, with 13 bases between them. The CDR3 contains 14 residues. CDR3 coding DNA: TGCGCCAGCAGCCTGGGGGCCGCGTCCGGGGAGCTGTTTTTT. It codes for CASSLGAASGELFF. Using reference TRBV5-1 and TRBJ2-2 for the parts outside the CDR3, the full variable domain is KAGVTQTPRYLIKTRGQQVTLSCSPISGHRSVSWYQQTPGQGLQFLFEYFSETQRNKGNFPGRFSGRQFSNSRSEMNVSTLELGDSALYLCASSLGAASGELFFGEGSRLTVL.

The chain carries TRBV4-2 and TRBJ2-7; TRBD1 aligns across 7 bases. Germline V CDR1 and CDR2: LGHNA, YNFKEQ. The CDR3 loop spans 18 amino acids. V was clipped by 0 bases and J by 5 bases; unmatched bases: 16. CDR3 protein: CASSQERNRGFAVDEQYF. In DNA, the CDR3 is TGTGCCAGCAGCCAAGAACGTAACAGGGGATTTGCGGTGGACGAGCAGTACTTC.

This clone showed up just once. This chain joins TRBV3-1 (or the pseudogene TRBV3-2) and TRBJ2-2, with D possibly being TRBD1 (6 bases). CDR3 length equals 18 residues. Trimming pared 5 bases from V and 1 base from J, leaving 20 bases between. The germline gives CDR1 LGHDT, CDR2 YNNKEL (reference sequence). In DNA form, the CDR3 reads TGTGCCAGCAGCGAAGTAAAGTGGGGGCGCGGGAACACCGGGGAGCTGTTTTTT. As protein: CASSEVKWGRGNTGELFF.

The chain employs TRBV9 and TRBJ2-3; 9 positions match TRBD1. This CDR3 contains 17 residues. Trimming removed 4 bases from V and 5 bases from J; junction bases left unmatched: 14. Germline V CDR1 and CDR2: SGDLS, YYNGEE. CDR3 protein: CASSPTNTGGLGDTQYF. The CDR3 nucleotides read TGTGCCAGCAGCCCAACGAATACAGGGGGCCTTGGAGATACGCAGTATTTT.

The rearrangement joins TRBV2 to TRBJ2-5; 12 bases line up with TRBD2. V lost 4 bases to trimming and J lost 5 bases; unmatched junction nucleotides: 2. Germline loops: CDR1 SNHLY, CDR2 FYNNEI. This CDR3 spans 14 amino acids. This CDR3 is CASSVLAGGETQYF. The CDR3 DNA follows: TGTGCCAGCAGTGTGCTAGCGGGGGGGGAGACCCAGTACTTC.

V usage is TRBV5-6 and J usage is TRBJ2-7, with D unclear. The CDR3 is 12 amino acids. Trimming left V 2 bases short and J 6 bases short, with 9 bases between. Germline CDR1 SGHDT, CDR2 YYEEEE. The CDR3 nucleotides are TGTGCCAGCAGCTTCGCAGAATCCGAGCAGTACTTC. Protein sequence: CASSFAESEQYF.

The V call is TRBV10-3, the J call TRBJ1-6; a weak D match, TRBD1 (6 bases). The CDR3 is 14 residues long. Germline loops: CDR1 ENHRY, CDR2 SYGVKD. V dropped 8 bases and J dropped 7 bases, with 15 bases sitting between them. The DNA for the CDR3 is TGTGCCATCGGCCCTACAGGGAAGAATTCACCCCTCCACTTT. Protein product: CAIGPTGKNSPLHF.

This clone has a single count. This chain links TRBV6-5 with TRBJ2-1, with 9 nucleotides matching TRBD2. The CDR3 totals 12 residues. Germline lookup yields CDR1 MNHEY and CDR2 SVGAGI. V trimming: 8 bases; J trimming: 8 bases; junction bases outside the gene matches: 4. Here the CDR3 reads CASRGGAHEQFF. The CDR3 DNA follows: TGTGCCAGCCGCGGGGGGGCCCATGAGCAGTTCTTC.

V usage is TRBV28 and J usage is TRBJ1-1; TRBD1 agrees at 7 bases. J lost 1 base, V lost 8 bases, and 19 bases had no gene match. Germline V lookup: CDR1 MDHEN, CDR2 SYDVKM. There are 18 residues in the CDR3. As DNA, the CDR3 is TGTGCCAGCCCACCTCGGTCTCGACTTGGGACAGCGAACACTGAAGCTTTCTTT. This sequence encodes CASPPRSRLGTANTEAFF. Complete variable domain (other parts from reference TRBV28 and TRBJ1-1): DVKVTQSSRYLVKRTGEKVFLECVQDMDHENMFWYRQDPGLGLRLIYFSYDVKMKEKGDIPEGYSVSREKKERFSLILESASTNQTSMYLCASPPRSRLGTANTEAFFGQGTRLTVV.

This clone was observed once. The CDR3 DNA sequence: TGTGCCAGCAGCGTGTCAGGGGGAGATACGCAGTATTTT. Its protein is CASSVSGGDTQYF. The chain carries TRBV9 and TRBJ2-3; 7 bases are a match to TRBD1. This CDR3 has 13 residues. With V trimmed by 2 bases and J by 5 bases, 2 bases remained unmatched. Germline CDR1 reads SGDLS; CDR2 reads YYNGEE.

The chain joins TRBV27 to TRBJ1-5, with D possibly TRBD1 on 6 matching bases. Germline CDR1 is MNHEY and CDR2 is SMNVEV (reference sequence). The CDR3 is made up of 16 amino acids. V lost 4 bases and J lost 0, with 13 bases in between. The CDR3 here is CASSSTGVYSNQPQHF. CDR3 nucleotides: TGTGCCAGCAGTTCGACAGGAGTCTATAGCAATCAGCCCCAGCATTTT.

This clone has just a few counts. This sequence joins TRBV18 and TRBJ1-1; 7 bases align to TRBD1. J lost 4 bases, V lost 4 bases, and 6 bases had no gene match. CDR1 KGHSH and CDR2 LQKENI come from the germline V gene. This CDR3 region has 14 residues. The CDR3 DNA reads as TGTGCCAGCTCACGAGGACAGGCGGGCACTGAAGCTTTCTTT. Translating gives CASSRGQAGTEAFF.

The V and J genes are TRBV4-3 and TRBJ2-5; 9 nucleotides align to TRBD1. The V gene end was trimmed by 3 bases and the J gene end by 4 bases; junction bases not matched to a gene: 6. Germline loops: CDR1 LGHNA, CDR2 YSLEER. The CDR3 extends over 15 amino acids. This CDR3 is CASSQGTGLRETQYF. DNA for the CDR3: TGCGCCAGCAGCCAGGGGACAGGGTTGCGAGAGACCCAGTACTTC.

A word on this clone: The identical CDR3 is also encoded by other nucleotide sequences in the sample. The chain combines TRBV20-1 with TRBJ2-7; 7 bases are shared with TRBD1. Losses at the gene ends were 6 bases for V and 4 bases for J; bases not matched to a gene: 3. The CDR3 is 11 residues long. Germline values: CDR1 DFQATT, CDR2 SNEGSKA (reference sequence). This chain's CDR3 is CSARQGYEQYF. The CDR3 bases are TGCAGTGCAAGACAGGGTTACGAGCAGTACTTC.